A single sample gave rise to the 9 T cell receptor beta chains below, sequenced in a study of blood T cell repertoires in COVID-19. Assay used: immunoSEQ multiplex PCR; TCRdb lists only in-frame clones, some missing. The sample includes about 34,000 clones, 93% of them seen just once. The sample comprised peripheral blood. The receptors come from a human donor in a cohort sampled during active COVID-19.

V is TRBV19 and J is TRBJ1-6; 8 bases fit TRBD1. Germline V CDR1 and CDR2: LNHDA, SQIVND (reference sequence). This CDR3 spans 14 amino acids. The ends lost 8 bases at V and 7 bases at J; junction bases unmatched: 7. Here the CDR3 reads CASASGTGNSPLHF. The DNA for the CDR3 is TGTGCCAGTGCCTCCGGGACAGGAAATTCACCCCTCCACTTT.

This rearrangement joins TRBV27 to TRBJ2-1, with 10 bases matching TRBD2. The V gene end was trimmed by 2 bases and the J gene end by 14 bases; junction bases not matched to a gene: 6. The CDR3 spans 13 residues. Looked up from germline, CDR1 is MNHEY and CDR2 is SMNVEV (reference sequence). This CDR3 reads CASSLNRLAGEFF. The CDR3, as DNA: TGTGCCAGCAGTTTAAATCGTCTAGCGGGGGAGTTCTTC.

The chain's CDR3 is CASSLGLAGGSTDTQYF. CDR3 DNA sequence: TGTGCCAGCAGCTTAGGACTAGCGGGGGGTAGCACAGATACGCAGTATTTT. The V call is TRBV7-8, the J call TRBJ2-3; TRBD2 agrees at 13 bases. V was pared by 1 base and J by 0 bases, with 1 base of the junction left unmatched. Germline-derived CDR1 and CDR2 are SGHVS and FQNEAQ. The CDR3 length is 17 residues.

This clone was detected only once. This chain connects TRBV4-2 to TRBJ2-3; the match to TRBD2 covers 12 bases. Germline V lookup: CDR1 LGHNA, CDR2 YNFKEQ. The CDR3 is 17 residues long. V gave up 4 bases and J gave up 5 bases; unmatched junction bases: 10. The CDR3 DNA follows: TGTGCCAGCAGCCGGATGACTAGCGGGAGAGGTAGAGATACGCAGTATTTT. Translated: CASSRMTSGRGRDTQYF.

V is TRBV7-9 and J is TRBJ2-1; 13 positions match TRBD2. The CDR3 is 18 residues long. Losses at the gene ends were 1 base for V and 2 bases for J; bases not matched to a gene: 5. Germline V gene sequence: CDR1 SEHNR, CDR2 FQNEAQ (reference sequence). CDR3 nucleotide sequence: TGTGCCAGCAGCTTAGAACTAGCGGGAGGGCCCGCCTACAATGAGCAGTTCTTC. Translation: CASSLELAGGPAYNEQFF.

This chain links TRBV9 with TRBJ1-4; D is unclear. Trimming stripped 4 bases from V and 8 bases from J, with 9 bases between. The CDR3 length is 12 residues. Germline V gene lookup returns CDR1 SGDLS and CDR2 YYNGEE. The DNA of the CDR3 is TGTGCCAGCAGCCTCCTGGGCGAAAAACTGTTTTTT. This encodes CASSLLGEKLFF.

This clone was detected only a few times. The chain carries TRBV24-1 and TRBJ1-2, with 9 bases identical to TRBD1. The V gene's germline CDR1 is KGHDR and CDR2 SFDVKD. Germline trimming cut 8 bases from V and 4 bases from J; bases unmatched to any gene: 4. There are 13 residues in the CDR3. CDR3 nucleotide sequence: TGTGCCACCAAAGGACAGGGGTTCTATGGCTACACCTTC. It codes for CATKGQGFYGYTF.

The rearrangement uses TRBV5-1 and TRBJ1-1, with D unclear. V lost 0 bases, J lost 5 bases, and 20 bases lay in between. The CDR3 contains 17 residues. Looked up from germline, CDR1 is SGHRS and CDR2 is YFSETQ. The CDR3 is CASSLGGSSGFKTEAFF. The CDR3 coding sequence is TGCGCCAGCAGCTTGGGAGGTTCTTCCGGGTTTAAGACTGAAGCTTTCTTT.

The rearrangement links TRBV29-1 to TRBJ1-5, with 9 bases aligning to TRBD1. J was trimmed by 4 bases and V by 7 bases; bases with no gene match: 8. CDR1 and CDR2 from the germline V gene are SQVTM and ANQGSEA. The CDR3 runs 14 residues. The CDR3 coding sequence is TGCAGCGCCGTGACCGGGACAGGGAATCAGCCCCAGCATTTT. It yields the protein CSAVTGTGNQPQHF.